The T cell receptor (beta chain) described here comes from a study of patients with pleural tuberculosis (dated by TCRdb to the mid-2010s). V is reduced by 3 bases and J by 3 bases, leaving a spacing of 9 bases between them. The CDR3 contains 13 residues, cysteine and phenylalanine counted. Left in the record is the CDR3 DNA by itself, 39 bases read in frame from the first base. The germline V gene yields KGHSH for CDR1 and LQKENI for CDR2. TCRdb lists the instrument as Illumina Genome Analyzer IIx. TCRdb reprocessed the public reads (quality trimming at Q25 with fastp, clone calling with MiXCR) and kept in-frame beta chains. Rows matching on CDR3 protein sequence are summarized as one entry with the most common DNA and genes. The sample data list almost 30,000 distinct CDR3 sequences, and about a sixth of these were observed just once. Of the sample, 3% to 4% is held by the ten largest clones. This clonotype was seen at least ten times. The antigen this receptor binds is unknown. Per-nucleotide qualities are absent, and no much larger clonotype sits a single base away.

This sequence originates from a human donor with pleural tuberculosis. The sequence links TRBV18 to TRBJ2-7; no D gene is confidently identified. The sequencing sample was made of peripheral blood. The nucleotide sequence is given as TGTGCCAGCTCACCCGGTAGGAGCTACGAGCAGTACTTC. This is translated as CASSPGRSYEQYF.